This entry lists 13 T cell receptor beta chains sequenced from one sample in a study of blood T cells in healthy people across ages. The use of a sample-barcoded 5' primer and a J-beta primer mix characterized a second PCR of 7 to 11 cycles. TCRdb reanalysed the 5' RACE reads using MiXCR and keeps one entry per CDR3 protein. Of 900,000 to 950,000 distinct CDR3 sequences in the sample, 25% to 30% were seen once. The data were also submitted as part of a second study, on T cells of mothers and their children.

Sequenced sample: blood. The receptors derive from a woman in her forties in good health.

This clonotype was counted between two and nine times. The V and J genes are TRBV20-1 and TRBJ1-2; D gene uncertain. Per the germline V gene, CDR1 is DFQATT and CDR2 is SNEGSKA (reference sequence). This CDR3 has 12 residues. The germline V and J ends were trimmed by 4 bases and 4 bases, with 10 bases remaining between them. CDR3 in amino acids: CSATGGLYGYTF. The CDR3 DNA reads TGCAGTGCTACGGGAGGGCTCTATGGCTACACCTTC.

This clonotype was seen at least ten times. V usage is TRBV28 and J usage is TRBJ2-3; D possibly corresponds to TRBD2 (5 bases). This CDR3 is 13 amino acids long. Per germline, CDR1 MDHEN and CDR2 SYDVKM. V shed 6 bases and J shed 4 bases, with 11 bases lying between them. The CDR3 DNA is TGTGCCAGCAGCCTCCCTAGCCCAGATACGCAGTATTTT. Translation: CASSLPSPDTQYF.

The CDR3 DNA sequence: TGCAGTGCTAGACCCTACTTAGGACAGGGTCATGCCCAAGAGACCCAGTACTTC. It encodes CSARPYLGQGHAQETQYF. This sequence joins TRBV20-1 and TRBJ2-5, with 8 nucleotides matching TRBD1. The junction had 15 bases not matched to a gene; V was cut back by 2 bases and J by 1 base. Germline assignment: CDR1 DFQATT and CDR2 SNEGSKA (reference sequence). This CDR3 region has 18 residues.

This clonotype was picked up many times. In nucleotides, the CDR3 is TGTGCCAGCAGCGTAGCAGGGGGCCTGGATGGCTACACCTTC. Amino acids: CASSVAGGLDGYTF. The chain is built from TRBV9 and TRBJ1-2, with TRBD1 identical over 8 bases. This CDR3 has 14 amino acids. V lost 0 bases and J lost 6; bases outside the gene matches: 4. Per the germline V gene, CDR1 is SGDLS and CDR2 is YYNGEE. Looking up the rest from reference TRBV9 and TRBJ1-2 gives the full variable domain: DSGVTQTPKHLITATGQRVTLRCSPRSGDLSVYWYQQSLDQGLQFLIQYYNGEERAKGNILERFSAQQFPDLHSELNLSSLELGDSALYFCASSVAGGLDGYTFGSGTRLTVV.

This clonotype was observed many times. The gene calls are TRBV20-1 and TRBJ1-2; D is unresolved. With 5 bases removed from V and 7 bases from J, the gap between germline ends came to 14 bases. The CDR3 is made up of 12 amino acids. Germline lookup yields CDR1 DFQATT and CDR2 SNEGSKA (reference sequence). The CDR3 loop is CSASRNTVGYTF. The CDR3 region has the DNA TGCAGTGCTTCGCGAAACACGGTTGGCTACACCTTC.

This clonotype was counted ten times or more. V and J are TRBV5-6 and TRBJ2-7; D possibly corresponds to TRBD1 (8 bases). Germline V lookup: CDR1 SGHDT, CDR2 YYEEEE. The CDR3 runs 16 residues. The V and J ends lost 1 base and 3 bases respectively, with 17 bases between them. CDR3: CASSLQGAGVIYEQYF. Written as DNA, the CDR3 is TGTGCCAGCAGCTTGCAGGGGGCGGGGGTTATCTACGAGCAGTACTTC.

Notes on this clonotype: A much larger clone lies a single base off, so this may be a read error. The chain is built from TRBV6-2 or TRBV6-3 and TRBJ1-6; D is undetermined. Germline V lookup: CDR1 MNHEY, CDR2 SVGEGT. Trimming took 2 bases from V and 0 from J, leaving 2 bases between them. The CDR3 is 14 amino acids. The CDR3 reads CASSYGSYNSPLHF. CDR3 nucleotide sequence: TGTGCCAGCAGTTACGGCTCCTATAATTCACCCCTCCACTTT.

The J gene is TRBJ2-3, the V gene TRBV24-1; the match to TRBD2 covers 7 bases. With 7 bases clipped from V and 0 bases from J, the junction kept 6 bases outside the gene matches. Germline V gene sequence: CDR1 KGHDR, CDR2 SFDVKD. The CDR3 runs 15 residues. CDR3 bases: TGTGCCACCAGCCCCTCGACTAGCAGCACAGATACGCAGTATTTT. It translates to CATSPSTSSTDTQYF.

This clonotype was seen a handful of times. The DNA for the CDR3 is TGCAGTGCTCCCCGAGGGGCTAGCAATCAGCCCCAGCATTTT. Protein: CSAPRGASNQPQHF. The gene calls are TRBV20-1 and TRBJ1-5; perhaps TRBD1 as D (5 bases). Trimming removed 5 bases at V and 0 bases at J, with 11 bases between. This CDR3 contains 14 residues. Per germline, CDR1 DFQATT and CDR2 SNEGSKA (reference sequence).

This clonotype was counted many times. The genes are TRBV20-1 and TRBJ2-7; 7 nucleotides agree with TRBD2. Looked up from germline, CDR1 is DFQATT and CDR2 is SNEGSKA (reference sequence). J was trimmed by 4 bases and V by 2 bases; bases with no gene match: 5. This CDR3 has 13 residues. This chain's CDR3 is CSARTWGGYEQYF. The CDR3 nucleotides read TGCAGTGCTAGAACATGGGGGGGGTACGAGCAGTACTTC.

This clonotype was detected ten times or more. The chain employs TRBV5-1 and TRBJ2-7, with a weak D call TRBD1 (5 bases). The germline V gene has CDR1 SGHRS and CDR2 YFSETQ. With 4 bases removed from V and 2 bases from J, the gap between germline ends came to 16 bases. The CDR3 consists of 15 residues. The CDR3: CASSRAADITYEQYF. CDR3 in DNA: TGCGCCAGCAGCAGGGCGGCGGACATCACCTACGAGCAGTACTTC.

The V gene is TRBV4-1, the J gene TRBJ2-7; 7 bases align to TRBD1. V shed 0 bases and J 7 bases; nucleotides not matched to a gene: 6. Germline V gene sequence: CDR1 MGHRA, CDR2 YSYEKL. The CDR3 sequence is 14 residues long. The CDR3 protein is CASSQETGLFEQYF. The CDR3 coding sequence is TGCGCCAGCAGCCAAGAGACAGGGCTCTTTGAGCAGTACTTC.

The chain employs TRBV28 and TRBJ2-5; 8 bases agree with TRBD1. The length of the CDR3 is 16 residues. The J segment lost 1 base and the V segment lost 3 bases, leaving 7 bases of the junction unmatched. Germline V gene lookup returns CDR1 MDHEN and CDR2 SYDVKM. The CDR3 sequence is CASSFAGQAFQETQYF. The CDR3 nucleotides are TGTGCCAGCAGTTTCGCGGGACAGGCGTTCCAAGAGACCCAGTACTTC.